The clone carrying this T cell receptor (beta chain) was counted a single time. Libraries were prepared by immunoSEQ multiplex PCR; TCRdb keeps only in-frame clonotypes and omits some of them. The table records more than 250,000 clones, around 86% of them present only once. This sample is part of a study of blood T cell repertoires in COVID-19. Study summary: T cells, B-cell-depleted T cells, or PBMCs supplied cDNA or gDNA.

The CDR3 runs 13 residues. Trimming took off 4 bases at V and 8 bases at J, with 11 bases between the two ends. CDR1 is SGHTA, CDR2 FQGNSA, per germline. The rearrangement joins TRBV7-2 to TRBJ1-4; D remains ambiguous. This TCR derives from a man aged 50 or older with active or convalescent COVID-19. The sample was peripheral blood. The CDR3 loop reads CASSSAPREKLFF. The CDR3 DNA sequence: TGTGCCAGCAGCTCGGCCCCTAGGGAAAAACTGTTTTTT.